These 27 T cell receptor beta chains originate from one sample sequenced in a study of control samples from healthy donors and cancer patients. Assay used: immunoSEQ multiplex PCR; TCRdb lists only in-frame clones, some missing. The sample carries tens of thousands of clones, around 89% recorded once. The material sequenced was blood. Receptors originate from a man aged 45-60 years in good health.

This clone was seen once. The CDR3 region has the DNA TGTGCCAGCAGCCAGGTTTTTAACTATGGCTACACCTTC. Translating gives CASSQVFNYGYTF. The chain combines TRBV6-5 with TRBJ1-2; D is ambiguous. Trimming took 6 bases from V and 1 from J, leaving 9 bases between them. The CDR3 covers 13 residues. Germline V gene lookup returns CDR1 MNHEY and CDR2 SVGAGI.

For this clone: In the same sample, other DNA sequences code for this CDR3. The genes are TRBV5-1 and TRBJ2-2; D not resolved. The germline CDR1 and CDR2 sequences are SGHRS and YFSETQ. This CDR3 spans 13 amino acids. Trimming stripped 2 bases from V and 3 bases from J, with 5 bases between. CDR3 amino acids: CASSLGDTGELFF. Written as DNA, the CDR3 is TGCGCCAGCAGCTTAGGTGACACCGGGGAGCTGTTTTTT.

The rearrangement uses TRBV11-3 and TRBJ2-4, with D uncertain. Germline V CDR1 and CDR2: SGHNT, YENEEA. Trimming pared 4 bases from V and 0 bases from J, leaving 22 bases between. This CDR3 is built from 19 residues. Written as DNA, the CDR3 is TGTGCCAGCAGCTCTAGATGGGGATCCGGTTTCATAGCCAAAAACATTCAGTACTTC. Its translation: CASSSRWGSGFIAKNIQYF.

Notes on this clone: The same CDR3 is also encoded by other DNA sequences in this sample. The chain joins TRBV12-3 or TRBV12-4 to TRBJ1-1; D gene unclear. Trimming shortened V by 3 bases and J by 4 bases, and 3 bases separated the two germline ends. The CDR3 loop spans 11 amino acids. The CDR3: CASSLGTEAFF. Written as DNA, the CDR3 is TGTGCCAGCAGTTTGGGCACTGAAGCTTTCTTT.

V and J are TRBV15 and TRBJ1-5; 10 nucleotides agree with TRBD1. V was clipped by 0 bases and J by 4 bases; unmatched bases: 6. This CDR3 has 17 residues. Germline CDR1 and CDR2: LNHNV and YYDKDF (reference sequence). The CDR3 region is CATSRERGTGENQPQHF. The CDR3, as DNA: TGTGCCACCAGCAGAGAGAGGGGGACAGGGGAGAATCAGCCCCAGCATTTT.

The chain employs TRBV3-1 (or the pseudogene TRBV3-2) and TRBJ1-5; D not certain. V was cut by 4 bases and J by 4 bases, with 5 bases left in between. There are 12 residues in the CDR3. CDR1 and CDR2 from the germline V gene are LGHDT and YNNKEL (reference sequence). DNA of the CDR3: TGTGCCAGCAGCCGGTTGAATCAGCCCCAGCATTTT. Protein sequence: CASSRLNQPQHF.

V usage is TRBV10-3 and J usage is TRBJ2-1; possibly TRBD1 for D (5 bases). This CDR3 comprises 14 residues. Trimming took 4 bases from V and 4 from J, leaving 11 bases between them. Per the germline V gene, CDR1 is ENHRY and CDR2 is SYGVKD. The CDR3 bases are TGTGCCATCAGTGCCAGGACATATTACAATGAGCAGTTCTTC. Translation gives CAISARTYYNEQFF.

The chain is built from TRBV2 and TRBJ2-3; D tentatively fits TRBD1 or TRBD2 (5 bases each). Per the germline V gene, CDR1 is SNHLY and CDR2 is FYNNEI. The CDR3 runs to 15 residues. V dropped 3 bases and J dropped 2 bases, with 12 bases sitting between them. The DNA for the CDR3 is TGTGCCAGCAGTGAGGGGACCACCTCCACAGATACGCAGTATTTT. Amino acid sequence: CASSEGTTSTDTQYF.

This chain joins TRBV18 and TRBJ1-5, with TRBD1 matching over 9 bases. V was clipped by 5 bases and J by 5 bases; unmatched bases: 10. The CDR3 runs to 16 residues. CDR1 and CDR2 from the germline V gene are KGHSH and LQKENI. In DNA form, the CDR3 reads TGTGCCAGCTCATCTCTTACAGGGGGCCCGCATCAGCCCCAGCATTTT. Residues: CASSSLTGGPHQPQHF.

V gene TRBV5-1 combines with J gene TRBJ2-7; possible D gene TRBD1, 6 bases. V shed 4 bases and J shed 3 bases, with 14 bases lying between them. Germline V lookup: CDR1 SGHRS, CDR2 YFSETQ. The CDR3 has 14 amino acids. The CDR3 sequence is CASSQGHGNYEQYF. The CDR3 coding sequence is TGCGCCAGCAGCCAGGGACACGGAAACTACGAGCAGTACTTC. Full variable domain (missing parts from reference TRBV5-1 and TRBJ2-7): KAGVTQTPRYLIKTRGQQVTLSCSPISGHRSVSWYQQTPGQGLQFLFEYFSETQRNKGNFPGRFSGRQFSNSRSEMNVSTLELGDSALYLCASSQGHGNYEQYFGPGTRLTVT.

The chain combines TRBV6-5 with TRBJ2-7; D is possibly TRBD1 or TRBD2 (5 bases each). Per the germline V gene, CDR1 is MNHEY and CDR2 is SVGAGI. The CDR3 has 14 residues. Trimming pared 8 bases from V and 2 bases from J, leaving 16 bases between. The CDR3 bases are TGTGCCAGCCAGGCCCCTTGGGGGACCTACGAGCAGTACTTC. Translated: CASQAPWGTYEQYF.

There are a few counts of this clone. V gene TRBV11-2 combines with J gene TRBJ2-7, with TRBD1 as a possible D gene (7 bases). The V gene lost 5 bases and the J gene lost 3 bases, with 14 bases spanning the gap. Germline CDR1 and CDR2: SGHAT and FQNNGV. The CDR3 is 14 amino acids. Written as DNA, the CDR3 is TGTGCCAGCAGCCCAGGGGGGATAAGCTACGAGCAGTACTTC. Its translation is CASSPGGISYEQYF.

This chain joins TRBV20-1 and TRBJ1-1; D gene unclear. V was trimmed by 3 bases and J by 1 base, leaving 9 bases between them. This CDR3 contains 13 residues. CDR1 DFQATT and CDR2 SNEGSKA come from the germline V gene (reference sequence). In DNA, the CDR3 is TGCAGTGCTAGTTCCGGCAGGAACACTGAAGCTTTCTTT. Residues: CSASSGRNTEAFF.

The genes are TRBV5-6 and TRBJ1-2, with 8 bases that match TRBD1. CDR1 and CDR2 from the germline V gene are SGHDT and YYEEEE. The CDR3 covers 15 residues. The trim removed 3 bases at V and 4 bases at J, leaving 8 bases unmatched. Here the CDR3 DNA reads TGTGCCAGCAGCTATGGCGGGACAGGATCCTATGGCTACACCTTC. It is translated as CASSYGGTGSYGYTF.

The genes are TRBV19 and TRBJ1-5; no clear D. Germline V CDR1 and CDR2: LNHDA, SQIVND (reference sequence). The CDR3 spans 14 residues. The ends were cut back, 8 bases at V and 2 bases at J, with 13 bases in the middle. This CDR3 reads CASHTAGGNQPQHF. CDR3 DNA: TGTGCCAGTCATACGGCCGGCGGCAATCAGCCCCAGCATTTT.

In DNA, the CDR3 is TGTGCCAGCAGCAGGAGACAGGGCCCCTACAATGAGCAGTTCTTC. It encodes CASSRRQGPYNEQFF. The rearrangement joins TRBV5-4 to TRBJ2-1; 7 nucleotides align to TRBD1. Germline CDR1 and CDR2: SGHNT and YYREEE (reference sequence). CDR3 length equals 15 residues. Unmatched junction bases numbered 6, after V lost 4 bases and J lost 2 bases.

CDR3 DNA sequence: TGTGCCAGCAGCCAAGGGGACAGGGGCCCTCTTTTAGAGACCCAGTACTTC. Protein sequence: CASSQGDRGPLLETQYF. The V gene is TRBV4-2, the J gene TRBJ2-5; 10 bases are shared with TRBD1. This CDR3 region has 17 residues. Germline V gene data show CDR1 as LGHNA and CDR2 as YNFKEQ. J gave up 4 bases and V 1 base, and 9 bases lay outside the gene matches.

The V gene is TRBV12-5, the J gene TRBJ1-3; D uncertain. Deletions cut 6 bases from V and 4 bases from J, with 10 bases between. The length of the CDR3 is 13 residues. Germline CDR1 and CDR2: LGHNT and FRNRAP. The CDR3 loop reads CASGPRVGNTIYF. The DNA of the CDR3 is TGTGCTAGTGGCCCAAGGGTGGGAAACACCATATATTTT.

This chain links TRBV7-9 with TRBJ1-5, with 7 bases that match TRBD1. Germline trimming cut 1 base from V and 7 bases from J; bases unmatched to any gene: 4. Germline CDR1 is SEHNR and CDR2 is FQNEAQ (reference sequence). CDR3 length: 14 amino acids. The CDR3 spells CASSLEGAWQPQHF. The CDR3 DNA is TGTGCCAGCAGCTTAGAGGGGGCATGGCAGCCCCAGCATTTT.

In regard to this clone: No DNA is shown, since the ends of the CDR3 on it are uncertain; the CDR3 is the one TCRdb lists. The CDR3 sequence is CASSSWAKGTDTQYF. The rearrangement links TRBV12-1 to TRBJ2-3; the table's D call, TRBD1, has no DNA check behind it. TRBV12-1 is recorded as a pseudogene. The CDR3 is 15 residues long, ends included.

The V gene is TRBV19, the J gene TRBJ1-1, with D perhaps matching TRBD1 (6 bases). Germline CDR1 LNHDA, CDR2 SQIVND (reference sequence). Trimming left V 2 bases short and J 3 bases short, with 7 bases between. This CDR3 is 13 amino acids long. The CDR3 here is CASSIHRDTEAFF. The CDR3 region has the DNA TGTGCCAGTAGTATACACAGGGACACTGAAGCTTTCTTT.

This chain uses TRBV19 with TRBJ1-5; 9 bases line up with TRBD1. Germline V gene lookup returns CDR1 LNHDA and CDR2 SQIVND (reference sequence). The CDR3 is made up of 15 amino acids. The trim removed 4 bases at V and 3 bases at J, leaving 4 bases unmatched. In nucleotides, the CDR3 is TGTGCCAGTAGTAGGGACAGGGTCGACAATCAGCCCCAGCATTTT. It yields the protein CASSRDRVDNQPQHF.

The chain joins TRBV12-3 or TRBV12-4 to TRBJ1-2; 7 nucleotides agree with TRBD1. The CDR3 contains 13 residues. The ends lost 4 bases at V and 8 bases at J; junction bases unmatched: 7. DNA of the CDR3: TGTGCCAGCAGTTCCGAGAGGGGGCGGGGCTACACCTTC. As protein: CASSSERGRGYTF.

The rearrangement joins TRBV30 to TRBJ2-2, with 7 positions matching TRBD1. V gave up 0 bases and J gave up 0 bases; unmatched junction bases: 4. The germline CDR1 and CDR2 sequences are GTSNPN and SVGIG (reference sequence). This CDR3 spans 16 amino acids. The CDR3 region is CAWSVTGAPNTGELFF. The CDR3, as DNA: TGTGCCTGGAGTGTAACAGGGGCCCCGAACACCGGGGAGCTGTTTTTT.

The chain carries TRBV7-2 and TRBJ2-7; D possibly uses TRBD1 or TRBD2 (6 bases each). CDR1 is SGHTA, CDR2 FQGNSA, per germline. The CDR3 extends over 12 amino acids. V lost 4 bases, J lost 6 bases, and 10 bases lay in between. Here the CDR3 DNA reads TGTGCCAGCAGCTGGGGGGCCGGCGAGCAGTACTTC. Residues: CASSWGAGEQYF. The complete variable domain, with remaining parts taken from reference TRBV7-2 and TRBJ2-7, reads GAGVSQSPSNKVTEKGKDVELRCDPISGHTALYWYRQSLGQGLEFLIYFQGNSAPDKSGLPSDRFSAERTGGSVSTLTIQRTQQEDSAVYLCASSWGAGEQYFGPGTRLTVT.

This chain joins TRBV21-1 and TRBJ2-2; the DNA was not compared with TRBD1, the D call given in the table. TRBV21-1 has pseudogene status. The CDR3 spans 15 residues. CDR3 DNA sequence: TGTGCCAGCAGCCCAGTAATGGGGGCCACCGGGGAGCTGTTTTTT. Translation: CASSPVMGATGELFF.

The V gene is TRBV5-6, the J gene TRBJ2-3; possible D gene TRBD2, 5 bases. V lost 4 bases and J 5 bases, leaving 11 bases between the germline ends. The CDR3 contains 13 residues. Germline CDR1 is SGHDT and CDR2 is YYEEEE. The CDR3 here is CASSLVAGDTQYF. The CDR3 DNA sequence: TGTGCCAGCAGCCTGGTGGCGGGAGATACGCAGTATTTT.